These 31 T cell receptor beta chains share one sample of origin, sequenced in a study of blood T cells in healthy people across ages. Through a sample-barcoded 5' primer and a J-beta primer mix, a second PCR was run for 7 to 11 cycles. Using its own MiXCR run on the 5' RACE reads, TCRdb lists one record per CDR3 protein. The sample lists fewer than 1,200,000 distinct CDR3 sequences, approximately 25% occurring once. The data were also submitted as part of a second study, on T cells of mothers and their children.

Sequenced: blood. The receptors shown here come from a girl aged 2 to 10 in good health.

V usage is TRBV7-3 and J usage is TRBJ2-7, with a tentative D call TRBD1 (6 bases). Gene TRBJ2-1 matches the end of the DNA better, so the J call may be wrong. Per germline, CDR1 SGHTA and CDR2 FQGTGA. The CDR3 runs to 15 residues. This CDR3 reads CASSLEQGGHNEQFF. CDR3 nucleotide sequence: TGTGCCAGCAGCTTAGAACAGGGCGGCCACAATGAGCAGTTCTTC.

This clonotype was counted a few times. The rearrangement uses TRBV7-9 and TRBJ2-2; D unresolved. This CDR3 comprises 12 residues. CDR1 and CDR2 (germline): SEHNR, FQNEAQ (reference sequence). V lost 5 bases and J lost 9, with 10 bases in between. CDR3 sequence: CASSARLWELFF. The CDR3 DNA reads TGTGCCAGCAGCGCGAGGCTGTGGGAGCTGTTTTTT.

The chain combines TRBV15 with TRBJ1-2; weak D call: TRBD1 (5 bases). The CDR3 is 16 amino acids. Germline V gene data show CDR1 as LNHNV and CDR2 as YYDKDF (reference sequence). The V and J ends lost 0 bases and 8 bases respectively, with 19 bases between them. The CDR3 coding sequence is TGTGCCACCAGCAGAGACTTCTCCCAGGGAAATCTAGGCTACACCTTC. This encodes CATSRDFSQGNLGYTF.

The chain employs TRBV6-5 and TRBJ2-5; 12 bases match TRBD1. TRBJ2-1 matches the DNA end more closely, so the J call is doubtful. This CDR3 region has 15 residues. CDR1 is MNHEY and CDR2 is SVGAGI in the germline V gene. DNA of the CDR3: TGTGCCACCTCTATTCGGGGACAGGGGGCCCTTGAGCAGTTCTTC. Translating gives CATSIRGQGALEQFF.

This rearrangement joins TRBV28 to TRBJ1-1; D gene unclear. The CDR3 consists of 13 residues. Germline-derived CDR1 and CDR2 are MDHEN and SYDVKM. Trimming took off 2 bases at V and 7 bases at J, with 11 bases between the two ends. The CDR3 sequence: CASSLTGKDEAFF. CDR3 bases: TGTGCCAGCAGTTTAACGGGGAAGGATGAAGCTTTCTTT.

The chain joins TRBV28 to TRBJ1-4, with no clear D. Trimming removed 3 bases at V and 7 bases at J, with 9 bases between. The germline V gene has CDR1 MDHEN and CDR2 SYDVKM. This CDR3 region has 13 residues. CDR3 residues: CASSLRNSEKLFF. CDR3 coding DNA: TGTGCCAGCAGTTTGCGGAACAGTGAAAAACTGTTTTTT.

V gene TRBV12-5 combines with J gene TRBJ1-2; D not certain. V shed 4 bases and J shed 8 bases, with 20 bases lying between them. The V gene's germline CDR1 is LGHNT and CDR2 FRNRAP. The CDR3 contains 15 residues. The CDR3 nucleotides read TGTGCTAGTGGTTCGGAATGGGATGGTGGAAAGGGCTACACCTTC. It encodes CASGSEWDGGKGYTF.

The chain employs TRBV12-3 or TRBV12-4 and TRBJ2-1; 8 bases are shared with TRBD2. CDR3 size: 14 residues. The V segment lost 6 bases and the J segment 3 bases; nucleotides outside the gene matches: 4. The CDR3 protein is CASRLTSDYNEQFF. Here the CDR3 DNA reads TGTGCCAGCAGGTTGACTAGCGACTACAATGAGCAGTTCTTC.

This clonotype has only a few counts. V and J are TRBV27 and TRBJ1-4, with no clear D. V was shortened by 3 bases and J by 7 bases, with 12 bases between the two germline ends. Germline V CDR1 and CDR2: MNHEY, SMNVEV (reference sequence). CDR3 length equals 14 residues. The CDR3 DNA reads TGTGCCAGCAGTTTTGACCCAGGAAGTGAAAAACTGTTTTTT. Its protein is CASSFDPGSEKLFF.

This chain uses TRBV4-1 with TRBJ2-1; 10 bases align to TRBD2. The CDR3 length is 17 residues. V lost 2 bases and J lost 5; bases outside the gene matches: 9. Germline CDR1 and CDR2: MGHRA and YSYEKL. CDR3 loop: CASSQIAGTSVDNEQFF. In DNA form, the CDR3 reads TGCGCCAGCAGCCAAATAGCCGGGACTAGCGTCGACAATGAGCAGTTCTTC.

The chain couples TRBV19 to TRBJ2-7, with D unclear. CDR3 size: 14 residues. CDR1 and CDR2 (germline): LNHDA, SQIVND (reference sequence). V shed 5 bases and J shed 0 bases, with 11 bases lying between them. The DNA of the CDR3 is TGTGCCAGTAGTGGGAAACACCTCTCCTACGAGCAGTACTTC. Translation: CASSGKHLSYEQYF.

In its sample, this clonotype was seen a few times. The chain combines TRBV7-9 with TRBJ2-3, with D maybe TRBD1 (6 bases). V was clipped by 10 bases and J by 4 bases, with 21 bases between them. In germline, CDR1 is SEHNR, CDR2 FQNEAQ (reference sequence). The CDR3 is made up of 15 amino acids. CDR3 sequence reads: CAITERTDQADTQYF. Written as DNA, the CDR3 is TGTGCCATCACGGAGAGGACAGACCAAGCAGATACGCAGTATTTT.

Written as DNA, the CDR3 is TGTGCCAGCAAATACCAAAGACAGGGACCTGGCGAGCAGTACTTC. It codes for CASKYQRQGPGEQYF. The rearrangement joins TRBV2 to TRBJ2-7; 7 nucleotides match TRBD1. V lost 7 bases and J lost 6; bases outside the gene matches: 15. The CDR3 sequence is 15 residues long. Germline lookup yields CDR1 SNHLY and CDR2 FYNNEI.

The rearrangement uses TRBV6-1 and TRBJ2-1; D remains ambiguous. The J call may be faulty, since TRBJ2-5 better matches the DNA end. The CDR3 is made up of 18 amino acids. The germline V gene encodes CDR1 MNHNS and CDR2 SASEGT. The CDR3 nucleotides are TGTGCCAGCAGTGGTCCTCCGAACCTAGAGTTTGGATTGGAGACCCAGTACTTC. This translates into CASSGPPNLEFGLETQYF.

The rearrangement joins TRBV18 to TRBJ2-7; a possible D gene is TRBD1 (6 bases). The DNA matches TRBJ2-5 better at its end, which makes the J call doubtful. The germline gives CDR1 KGHSH, CDR2 LQKENI. The CDR3 is 16 amino acids. CDR3 nucleotides: TGTGCCAGCTCACCACGTGATGGACGGGACACGGAGACCCAGTACTTC. Encoded protein: CASSPRDGRDTETQYF.

The gene calls are TRBV14 and TRBJ2-5; TRBD1 matches at 9 bases. The tail of the sequence fits TRBJ2-1 better, so the J call may be wrong. The CDR3 consists of 13 residues. Per germline, CDR1 SGHDN and CDR2 FVKESK. The CDR3 sequence is CASSSTGGGEQFF. The CDR3, as DNA: TGTGCCAGCAGCTCGACAGGGGGGGGCGAGCAGTTCTTC.

This clonotype showed up just a few times. The chain has TRBV7-9 and TRBJ1-1, with TRBD1 matching 8 bases. The CDR3 covers 15 residues. Germline loops: CDR1 SEHNR, CDR2 FQNEAQ (reference sequence). The V gene end was trimmed by 4 bases and the J gene end by 4 bases; junction bases not matched to a gene: 8. The CDR3 coding sequence is TGTGCCAGCAGCTCATTGACAGGGGTAGGCACTGAAGCTTTCTTT. Protein sequence: CASSSLTGVGTEAFF.

With regard to this clonotype: A clone one base away is much larger, so this may be a read error. The chain carries TRBV25-1 and TRBJ2-5; perhaps TRBD1 as D (6 bases). The CDR3 spans 11 residues. CDR1 is MGHDK and CDR2 is SYGVNS in the germline V gene. The ends were cut back, 5 bases at V and 12 bases at J, with 13 bases in the middle. CDR3 DNA sequence: TGTGCCAGCAGTTCAGGGGCAGGGGAGTACTTC. Translation gives CASSSGAGEYF.

This clonotype was seen once. This chain connects TRBV20-1 to TRBJ2-5, with 12 bases that match TRBD2. The DNA end favors TRBJ2-7, so the J call may be wrong. The CDR3 loop spans 15 amino acids. Per germline, CDR1 DFQATT and CDR2 SNEGSKA (reference sequence). The CDR3 loop reads CSARATSGGNYEQYF. As DNA, the CDR3 is TGCAGTGCTAGAGCGACTAGCGGGGGTAATTACGAGCAGTACTTC.

The genes are TRBV12-3 or TRBV12-4 and TRBJ2-3; TRBD2 matches at 8 bases. V lost 5 bases, J lost 6 bases, and 7 bases stayed unmatched. The CDR3 length is 14 residues. This CDR3 is CASSRTGGMDTQYF. The CDR3 nucleotides read TGTGCCAGCAGTCGTACGGGGGGGATGGATACGCAGTATTTT.

The chain couples TRBV6-1 to TRBJ1-2, with D hard to call. The CDR3 contains 14 residues. Germline V CDR1 and CDR2: MNHNS, SASEGT. The V end was cut by 4 bases, the J end by 7 bases, with 16 bases between. The CDR3 loop reads CASSGRGRIRGYTF. CDR3 in DNA: TGTGCCAGCAGTGGGCGGGGTCGGATTCGTGGCTACACCTTC.

A note on this clonotype: The junction differs from germline at one of its ends, possibly a read error. V usage is TRBV4-3 and J usage is TRBJ2-5; 8 nucleotides line up with TRBD2. The CDR3 is 15 residues long. CDR1 and CDR2 (germline): LGHNA, YSLEER. CDR3 sequence reads: CASSQDRGPGLENLF. For the CDR3, the DNA is TGCGCCAGCAGCCAAGATCGGGGTCCGGGACTAGAAAATCTATTC.

The chain couples TRBV29-1 to TRBJ2-5, with D possibly matching TRBD2 (5 bases). Trimming left V 4 bases short and J 1 base short, with 10 bases between. The germline V gene encodes CDR1 SQVTM and CDR2 ANQGSEA. The CDR3 covers 13 residues. CDR3 coding DNA: TGCAGCGTTGTCGGGAAGACCCAAGAGACCCAGTACTTC. Encoded protein: CSVVGKTQETQYF.

DNA of the CDR3: TGTGCCAGCAGCTTAGCGGGGGGAACTAATGAAAAACTGTTTTTT. Its translation: CASSLAGGTNEKLFF. V usage is TRBV7-2 and J usage is TRBJ1-4; maybe TRBD1 (5 bases). Per the germline V gene, CDR1 is SGHTA and CDR2 is FQGNSA. This CDR3 has 15 residues. Trimming shortened V by 0 bases and J by 1 base, and 6 bases separated the two germline ends. The whole variable domain, remainder taken from reference TRBV7-2 and TRBJ1-4, is GAGVSQSPSNKVTEKGKDVELRCDPISGHTALYWYRQSLGQGLEFLIYFQGNSAPDKSGLPSDRFSAERTGGSVSTLTIQRTQQEDSAVYLCASSLAGGTNEKLFFGSGTQLSVL.

Only a few counts were recorded for this clonotype. The rearrangement joins TRBV5-7 to TRBJ2-2; possible D gene TRBD2, 6 bases. TRBV5-7 is labeled an ORF, and its function is uncertain. Trimming stripped 3 bases from V and 7 bases from J, with 19 bases between. This CDR3 is built from 16 residues. Here the CDR3 reads CASSYAARRDVGELFF. In DNA, the CDR3 is TGTGCCAGCAGCTATGCCGCCAGGAGGGATGTCGGGGAGCTGTTTTTT.

The gene calls are TRBV5-1 and TRBJ2-5, with a tentative D call TRBD1 (5 bases). Trimming stripped 3 bases from V and 7 bases from J, with 19 bases between. Germline CDR1 reads SGHRS; CDR2 reads YFSETQ. This CDR3 spans 15 amino acids. For the CDR3, the DNA is TGCGCCAGCAGCTCCCTAGGGGTGAGAGATGGGACCCAGTACTTC. Amino acids: CASSSLGVRDGTQYF.

The sample holds many counts of this clonotype. The chain couples TRBV5-6 to TRBJ2-7; no clear D. CDR3 length: 13 residues. V was trimmed by 5 bases and J by 5 bases, leaving 14 bases between them. The germline CDR1 and CDR2 sequences are SGHDT and YYEEEE. The CDR3 bases are TGTGCCAGCAGTTTATGGGGTGGTAACGAGCAGTACTTC. Translation: CASSLWGGNEQYF.

The chain is built from TRBV25-1 and TRBJ2-5; D is unresolved. The DNA end lines up better with TRBJ2-1; the J call may be wrong. There are 14 residues in the CDR3. Germline V gene lookup returns CDR1 MGHDK and CDR2 SYGVNS. The CDR3 reads CASSLAKLDNEQFF. The CDR3 DNA sequence: TGTGCCAGCAGTTTAGCAAAATTGGACAATGAGCAGTTCTTC.

The chain carries TRBV29-1 and TRBJ1-4; maybe TRBD1 (6 bases). Germline lookup yields CDR1 SQVTM and CDR2 ANQGSEA. There are 15 residues in the CDR3. Trimming took 4 bases from V and 7 from J, leaving 19 bases between them. The CDR3 coding sequence is TGCAGCGTTGTAGGGTTTCAGGGGCGCAGTGAAAAACTGTTTTTT. Amino acids: CSVVGFQGRSEKLFF. The full variable domain, its missing parts supplied by reference TRBV29-1 and TRBJ1-4, is SAVISQKPSRDICQRGTSLTIQCQVDSQVTMMFWYRQQPGQSLTLIATANQGSEATYESGFVIDKFPISRPNLTFSTLTVSNMSPEDSSIYLCSVVGFQGRSEKLFFGSGTQLSVL.

This clonotype appeared a few times. This chain uses TRBV28 with TRBJ2-5; TRBD2 matches at 10 bases. The CDR3 spans 14 residues. The V and J ends lost 10 bases and 2 bases, in that order; junction bases with no gene match: 7. Germline assignment: CDR1 MDHEN and CDR2 SYDVKM. The CDR3 loop reads CATIAGGIQETQYF. For the CDR3, the DNA is TGTGCCACAATAGCGGGAGGCATACAAGAGACCCAGTACTTC.

The chain is built from TRBV29-1 and TRBJ2-1; D is ambiguous. CDR1 and CDR2 (germline): SQVTM, ANQGSEA. Trimming cost V 3 bases and J 10 bases, with 7 bases left between them. The CDR3 is 10 residues long. The CDR3 region is CSVDAQEQFF. CDR3 nucleotide sequence: TGCAGCGTTGATGCCCAAGAGCAGTTCTTC.